Listed below are T cell receptor beta chains from one sample, sequenced in a study of T cell responses to AZD1222 COVID-19 vaccine. Assay used: immunoSEQ multiplex PCR; TCRdb lists only in-frame clones, some missing. The sample contains about 130,000 clones, about 89% of which appear only once. This material consisted of peripheral blood, taken on day 0 of AZD1222 vaccination. Receptor source: an adult in good health. Each CDR3 is given without its conserved first and last residue. The D gene is left open where the match is weak.

V	D	J	CDR3
TRBV3-1/TRBV3-2	-	TRBJ1-6	ASSQDLATNSPLH
TRBV11-2	-	TRBJ1-2	ASSLSAANYGYT
TRBV24-1	-	TRBJ1-1	ATARGTEAF
TRBV5-1	-	TRBJ1-3	ASSPYGGASGNTIY
TRBV3-1/TRBV3-2	TRBD1	TRBJ2-7	ASSRRDRGGSEQY
TRBV28	-	TRBJ1-3	ASSLVLHSLY
TRBV5-4	-	TRBJ1-2	ASSFGAASYGYT
TRBV2	-	TRBJ1-1	ASRGLGPAEAF
TRBV27	TRBD2	TRBJ2-5	ASSLYAAGVQETQY
TRBV7-6	TRBD2	TRBJ2-2	ASSQLAGGAGELF
TRBV4-3	-	TRBJ2-6	ASSPAADRSGANVLT
TRBV9	-	TRBJ2-7	ASSVASTGSPYEQY
TRBV18	-	TRBJ1-2	ASSPDGRGYT
TRBV2	TRBD2	TRBJ2-7	ASLAVGTSGSYEQY
TRBV5-1	-	TRBJ1-2	ASSPSGGGKEGYT
TRBV7-3	TRBD2	TRBJ2-2	ASSPGLTNTGELF
TRBV5-8	-	TRBJ1-2	ASTSEFGGGYT
TRBV28	-	TRBJ1-4	ASSFVGLTNEKLF
TRBV18	-	TRBJ1-4	ASSRSTGTSNEKLF
TRBV15	-	TRBJ1-2	ATSRVSGRVGYT
TRBV27	-	TRBJ1-5	ASSFRQNSNQPQH
TRBV5-5	-	TRBJ2-5	ASSSRQGGETQY
TRBV7-9	TRBD1	TRBJ1-1	ASSLLQGYTEAF
TRBV4-1	-	TRBJ1-1	ASSAPEGQPHLGEAF
TRBV11-3	-	TRBJ2-6	ASSFVSDSGANVLT
TRBV10-3	TRBD1	TRBJ1-2	AISGKGAYT
TRBV10-1	-	TRBJ2-1	ASSGGRVYNEQF
TRBV29-1	TRBD2	TRBJ2-5	SVSSGTGAETQY
TRBV11-2	-	TRBJ2-5	ASSLGTQETQY
TRBV28	TRBD1	TRBJ1-2	ASTPDRGLSYGYT
TRBV9	-	TRBJ1-2	ASSVDGWGSGGYT
TRBV2	-	TRBJ2-5	ASSRTGGAETQY
TRBV2	-	TRBJ2-7	ASRQIYEQY
TRBV11-2	-	TRBJ1-2	ASSSGLAWGYT
TRBV9	TRBD1	TRBJ2-5	ASSPHPNRGQETQY
TRBV5-1	TRBD2	TRBJ2-3	ASSSSSGSYTDTQY
TRBV6-6	-	TRBJ1-2	ASSSPTLGGYT
TRBV3-1/TRBV3-2	TRBD2	TRBJ2-5	ASSTGTSETQY
TRBV3-1/TRBV3-2	-	TRBJ1-2	ASSQDAAYGYT
TRBV7-9	-	TRBJ1-2	ASSPRGNYGYT
TRBV7-6	TRBD2	TRBJ2-1	ASSSTLAGGLNEQF